The rows below give T cell receptor beta chains drawn from one sample of a study of monozygotic twins with inflammatory bowel disease. TCRdb processed the 5' RACE reads again and assigns one entry to each CDR3 protein, with no DNA. The table for this sample gives 300,000 to 350,000 distinct CDR3 sequences. The material sequenced was blood. The source of these receptors is a human donor with ulcerative colitis or Crohn's disease, or a healthy co-twin of an affected twin (not recorded which). The CDR3 runs from the conserved cysteine through the conserved F or W. Fields, in order: V gene, J gene, CDR3 protein.

TRBV4-3	TRBJ2-2	CASSQGVWGNTGELFF
TRBV3-1	TRBJ2-1	CASSQDLGQGASNEQFF
TRBV14	TRBJ2-7	CASSQVGSDEQYF
TRBV5-1	TRBJ2-1	CASSLEAARPYNEQFF
TRBV5-4	TRBJ2-5	CASSEETGIQETQYF
TRBV14	TRBJ2-7	CASSQRKPGQPIYEQYF
TRBV20-1	TRBJ2-5	CSAREFELSGTQYF
TRBV5-1	TRBJ2-1	CASSPRELNEQFF
TRBV6-6	TRBJ2-5	CASSYPRGGETQYF
TRBV18	TRBJ2-2	CASSPPPTPGRTGELFF
TRBV18	TRBJ1-5	CASSPGTGVLSNQPQHF
TRBV4-3	TRBJ2-3	CASSQETGPHGQDTQYF
TRBV5-1	TRBJ1-1	CASSLTGRPTSEAFF
TRBV4-1	TRBJ2-3	CANTGSDTQYF
TRBV20-1	TRBJ2-3	CSAGDYRTDAQYF
TRBV5-1	TRBJ2-7	CASSIQGISYEQYF
TRBV5-1	TRBJ2-7	CASSVGGTGAYEQYF
TRBV5-1	TRBJ2-7	CASSRAVSGSYEQYF
TRBV4-1	TRBJ2-7	CTSSRTQGRFSYEQYF
TRBV29-1	TRBJ1-2	CSVERQGIVGYTF
TRBV27	TRBJ2-3	CASSLKGTRNTDTQYF